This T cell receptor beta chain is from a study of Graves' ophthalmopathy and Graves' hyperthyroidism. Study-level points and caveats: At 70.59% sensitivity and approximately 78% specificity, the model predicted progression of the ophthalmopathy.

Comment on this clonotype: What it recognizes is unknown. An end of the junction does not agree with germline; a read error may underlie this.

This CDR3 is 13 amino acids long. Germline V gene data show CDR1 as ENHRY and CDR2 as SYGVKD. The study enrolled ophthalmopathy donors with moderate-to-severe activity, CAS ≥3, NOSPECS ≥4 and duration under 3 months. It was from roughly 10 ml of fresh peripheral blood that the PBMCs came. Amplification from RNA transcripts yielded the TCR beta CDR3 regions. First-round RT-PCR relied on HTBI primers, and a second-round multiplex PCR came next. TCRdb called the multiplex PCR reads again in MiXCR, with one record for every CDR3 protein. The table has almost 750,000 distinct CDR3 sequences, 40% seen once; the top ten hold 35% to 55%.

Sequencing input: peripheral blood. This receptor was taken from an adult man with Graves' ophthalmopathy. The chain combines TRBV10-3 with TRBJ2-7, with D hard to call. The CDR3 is CASSYALDYEQYF. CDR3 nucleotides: TGTGCCAGCAGTTACGCCCTCGATTACGAGCAGTACTTC.